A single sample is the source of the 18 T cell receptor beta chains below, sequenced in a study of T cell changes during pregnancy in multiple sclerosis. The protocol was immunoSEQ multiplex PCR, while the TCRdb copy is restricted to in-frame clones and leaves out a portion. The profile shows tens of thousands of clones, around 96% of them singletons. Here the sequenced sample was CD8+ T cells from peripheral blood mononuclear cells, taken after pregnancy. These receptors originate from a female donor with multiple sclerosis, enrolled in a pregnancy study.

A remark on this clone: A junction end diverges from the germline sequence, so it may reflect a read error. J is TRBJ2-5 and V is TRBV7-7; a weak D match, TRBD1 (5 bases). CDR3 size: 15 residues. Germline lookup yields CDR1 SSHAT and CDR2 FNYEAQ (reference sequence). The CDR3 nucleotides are TGTGCTAGCAGCTTAGAGGCCAGGGCAGGGGAGACCCAGTACTTC. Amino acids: CASSLEARAGETQYF.

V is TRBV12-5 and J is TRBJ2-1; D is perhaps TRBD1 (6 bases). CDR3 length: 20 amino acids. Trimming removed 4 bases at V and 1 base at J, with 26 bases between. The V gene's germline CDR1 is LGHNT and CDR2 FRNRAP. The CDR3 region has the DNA TGTGCTAGTGGTTCGCCCGCGCACGCCCACAGGGCCCGGTCCTACAATGAGCAGTTCTTC. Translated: CASGSPAHAHRARSYNEQFF.

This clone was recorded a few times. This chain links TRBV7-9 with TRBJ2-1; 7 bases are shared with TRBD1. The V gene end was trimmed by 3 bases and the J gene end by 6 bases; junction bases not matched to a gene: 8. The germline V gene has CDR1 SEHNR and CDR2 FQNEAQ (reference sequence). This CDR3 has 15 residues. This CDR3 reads CASSFVRDSLNEQFF. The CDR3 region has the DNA TGTGCCAGCAGCTTTGTCCGGGACAGTCTCAATGAGCAGTTCTTC.

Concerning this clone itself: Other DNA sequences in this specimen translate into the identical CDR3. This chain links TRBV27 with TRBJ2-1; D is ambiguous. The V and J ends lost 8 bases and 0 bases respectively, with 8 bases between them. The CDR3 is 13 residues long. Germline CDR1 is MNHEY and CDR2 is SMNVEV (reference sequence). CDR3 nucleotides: TGTGCCAGCTCCTCTAGCTCCTACAATGAGCAGTTCTTC. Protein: CASSSSSYNEQFF.

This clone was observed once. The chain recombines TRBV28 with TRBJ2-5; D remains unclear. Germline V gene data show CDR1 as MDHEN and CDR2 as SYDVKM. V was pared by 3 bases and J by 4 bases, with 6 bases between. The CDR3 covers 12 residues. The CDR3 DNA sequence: TGTGCCAGCAGTTTTGGGCCAGAGACCCAGTACTTC. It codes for CASSFGPETQYF.

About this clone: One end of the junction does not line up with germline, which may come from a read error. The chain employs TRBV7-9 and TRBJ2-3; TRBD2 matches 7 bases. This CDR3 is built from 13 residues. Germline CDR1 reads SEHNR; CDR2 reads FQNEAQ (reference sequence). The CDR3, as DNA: TGTGCCAGCAGCCTAGCGGCCACAGATACGCAGTATTTT. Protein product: CASSLAATDTQYF. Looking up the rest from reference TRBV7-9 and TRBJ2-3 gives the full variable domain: DTGVSQNPRHKITKRGQNVTFRCDPISEHNRLYWYRQTLGQGPEFLTYFQNEAQLEKSRLLSDRFSAERPKGSFSTLEIQRTEQGDSAMYLCASSLAATDTQYFGPGTRLTVL.

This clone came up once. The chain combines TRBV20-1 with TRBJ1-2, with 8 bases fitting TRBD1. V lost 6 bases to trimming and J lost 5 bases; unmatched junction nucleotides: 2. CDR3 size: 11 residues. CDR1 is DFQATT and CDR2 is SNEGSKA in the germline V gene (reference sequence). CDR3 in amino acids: CSARQGYGYTF. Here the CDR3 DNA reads TGCAGTGCCAGACAGGGGTATGGCTACACCTTC.

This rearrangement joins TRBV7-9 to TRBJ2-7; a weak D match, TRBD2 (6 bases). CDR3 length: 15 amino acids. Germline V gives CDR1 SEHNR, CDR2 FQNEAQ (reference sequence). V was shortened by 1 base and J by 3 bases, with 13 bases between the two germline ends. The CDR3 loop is CASSLGDSGGYEQYF. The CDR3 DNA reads TGTGCCAGCAGCTTAGGGGACTCCGGCGGCTACGAGCAGTACTTC.

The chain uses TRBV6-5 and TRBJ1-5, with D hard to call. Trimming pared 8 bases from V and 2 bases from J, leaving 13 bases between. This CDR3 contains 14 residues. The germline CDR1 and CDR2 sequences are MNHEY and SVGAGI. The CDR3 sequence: CASAGVRGNQPQHF. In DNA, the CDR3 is TGTGCCAGCGCCGGGGTTCGGGGCAATCAGCCCCAGCATTTT.

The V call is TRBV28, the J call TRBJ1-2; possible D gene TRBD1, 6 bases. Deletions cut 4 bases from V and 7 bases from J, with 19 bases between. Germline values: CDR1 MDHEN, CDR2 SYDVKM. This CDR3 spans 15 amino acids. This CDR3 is CASSYLRGTYFGYTF. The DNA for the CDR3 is TGTGCCAGCAGTTACCTAAGAGGGACATATTTTGGCTACACCTTC.

CDR3 sequence reads: CASSGQGGYEQYF. For the CDR3, the DNA is TGTGCCAGTAGTGGACAGGGGGGCTACGAGCAGTACTTC. The chain recombines TRBV19 with TRBJ2-7; 10 bases match TRBD1. Trimming at V came to 5 bases and at J to 3 bases, leaving 1 base not matched to a gene. The CDR3 loop spans 13 amino acids. Germline V gives CDR1 LNHDA, CDR2 SQIVND (reference sequence).

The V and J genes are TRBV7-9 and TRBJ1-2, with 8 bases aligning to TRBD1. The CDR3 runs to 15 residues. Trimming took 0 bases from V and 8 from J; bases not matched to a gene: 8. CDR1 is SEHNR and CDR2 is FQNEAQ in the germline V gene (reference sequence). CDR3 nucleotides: TGTGCCAGCAGCTTAGCGCCTCAGGGGGCTAGAGGCTACACCTTC. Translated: CASSLAPQGARGYTF. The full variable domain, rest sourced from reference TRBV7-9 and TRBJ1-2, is DTGVSQNPRHKITKRGQNVTFRCDPISEHNRLYWYRQTLGQGPEFLTYFQNEAQLEKSRLLSDRFSAERPKGSFSTLEIQRTEQGDSAMYLCASSLAPQGARGYTFGSGTRLTVV.

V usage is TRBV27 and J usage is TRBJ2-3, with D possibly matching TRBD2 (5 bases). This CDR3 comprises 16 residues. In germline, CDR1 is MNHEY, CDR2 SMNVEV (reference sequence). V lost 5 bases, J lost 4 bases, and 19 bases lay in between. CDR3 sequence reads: CASSQPALRGPDTQYF. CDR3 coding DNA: TGTGCCAGCAGTCAGCCGGCCCTTCGCGGGCCAGATACGCAGTATTTT.

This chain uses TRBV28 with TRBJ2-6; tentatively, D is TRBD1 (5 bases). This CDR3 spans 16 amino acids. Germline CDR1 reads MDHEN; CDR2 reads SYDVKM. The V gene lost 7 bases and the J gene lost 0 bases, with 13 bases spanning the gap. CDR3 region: CASKGVVNSGANVLTF. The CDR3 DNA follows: TGTGCCAGCAAAGGGGTGGTCAACTCTGGGGCCAACGTCCTGACTTTC.

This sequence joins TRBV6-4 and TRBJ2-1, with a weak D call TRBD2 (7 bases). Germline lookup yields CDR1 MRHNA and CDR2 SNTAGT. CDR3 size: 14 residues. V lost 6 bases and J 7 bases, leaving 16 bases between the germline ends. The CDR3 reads CASRGGDSRNEQFF. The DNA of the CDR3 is TGTGCCAGCAGAGGGGGGGATAGTCGGAATGAGCAGTTCTTC.

Here the CDR3 DNA reads TGTGCCAGCAGTCCCCCCCAGACAGGGCCCTGGAACACCGGGGAGCTGTTTTTT. It specifies CASSPPQTGPWNTGELFF. The rearrangement uses TRBV28 and TRBJ2-2; 7 nucleotides match TRBD1. V was pared by 5 bases and J by 1 base, with 13 bases of the junction left unmatched. Germline V lookup: CDR1 MDHEN, CDR2 SYDVKM. The CDR3 has 18 residues.

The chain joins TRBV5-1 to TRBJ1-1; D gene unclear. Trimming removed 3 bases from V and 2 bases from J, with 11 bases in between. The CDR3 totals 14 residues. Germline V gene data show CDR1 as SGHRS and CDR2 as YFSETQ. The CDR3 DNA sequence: TGCGCCAGCAGCTGGGAGGACGGTAACACTGAAGCTTTCTTT. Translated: CASSWEDGNTEAFF.

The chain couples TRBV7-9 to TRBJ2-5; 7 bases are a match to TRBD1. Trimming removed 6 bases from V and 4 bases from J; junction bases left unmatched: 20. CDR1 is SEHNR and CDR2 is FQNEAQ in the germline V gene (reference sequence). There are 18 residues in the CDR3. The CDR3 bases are TGTGCCAGCAGTAGTCAAAAGGGACAGCTCGGCCCTTCAGAGACCCAGTACTTC. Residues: CASSSQKGQLGPSETQYF.